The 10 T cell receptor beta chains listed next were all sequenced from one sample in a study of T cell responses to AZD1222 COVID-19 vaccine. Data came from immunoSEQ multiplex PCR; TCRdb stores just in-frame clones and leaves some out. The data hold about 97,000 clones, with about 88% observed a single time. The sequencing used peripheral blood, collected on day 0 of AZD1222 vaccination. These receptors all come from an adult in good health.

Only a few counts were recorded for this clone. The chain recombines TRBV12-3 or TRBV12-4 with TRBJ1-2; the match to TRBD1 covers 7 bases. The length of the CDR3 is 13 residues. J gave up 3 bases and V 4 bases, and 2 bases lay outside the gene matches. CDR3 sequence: CASSSTGHYGYTF. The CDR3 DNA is TGTGCCAGCAGTTCGACAGGGCACTATGGCTACACCTTC.

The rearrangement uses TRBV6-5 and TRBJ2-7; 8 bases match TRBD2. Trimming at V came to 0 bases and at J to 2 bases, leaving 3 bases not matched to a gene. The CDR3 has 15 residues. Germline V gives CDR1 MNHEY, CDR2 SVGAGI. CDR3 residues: CASSYSIGGAYEQYF. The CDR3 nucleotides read TGTGCCAGCAGTTACTCGATCGGGGGGGCCTACGAGCAGTACTTC.

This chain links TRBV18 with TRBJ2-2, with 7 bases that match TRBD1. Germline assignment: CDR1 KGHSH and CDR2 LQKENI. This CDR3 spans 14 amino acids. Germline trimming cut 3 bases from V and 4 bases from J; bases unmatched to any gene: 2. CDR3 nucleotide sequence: TGTGCCAGCTCACCGACAGGGACCACCGGGGAGCTGTTTTTT. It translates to CASSPTGTTGELFF.

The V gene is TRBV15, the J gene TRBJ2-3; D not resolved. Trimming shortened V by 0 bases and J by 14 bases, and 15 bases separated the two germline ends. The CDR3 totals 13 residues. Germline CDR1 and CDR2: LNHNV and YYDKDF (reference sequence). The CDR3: CATSRDIGSQTYF. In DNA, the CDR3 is TGTGCCACCAGCAGAGATATTGGCAGCCAGACGTATTTT.

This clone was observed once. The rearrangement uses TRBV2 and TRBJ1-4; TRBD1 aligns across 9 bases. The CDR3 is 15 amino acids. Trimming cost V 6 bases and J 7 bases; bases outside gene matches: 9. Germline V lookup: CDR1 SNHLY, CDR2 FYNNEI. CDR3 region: CASRRGQGNLEKLFF. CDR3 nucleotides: TGTGCCAGCAGGAGGGGACAGGGTAATCTTGAAAAACTGTTTTTT.

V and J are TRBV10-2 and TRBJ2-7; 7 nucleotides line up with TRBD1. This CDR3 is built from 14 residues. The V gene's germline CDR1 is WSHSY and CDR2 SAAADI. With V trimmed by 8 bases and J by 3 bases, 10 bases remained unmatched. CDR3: CASGSTGTYYEQYF. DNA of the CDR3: TGCGCCAGCGGCTCGACAGGGACCTACTACGAGCAGTACTTC.

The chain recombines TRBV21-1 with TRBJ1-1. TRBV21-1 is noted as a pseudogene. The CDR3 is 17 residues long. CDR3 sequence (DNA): TGTGCCAGCAGCAAACCGAGGAGAGCCTCTTTGAACACTGAAGCTTTCTTT. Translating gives CASSKPRRASLNTEAFF.

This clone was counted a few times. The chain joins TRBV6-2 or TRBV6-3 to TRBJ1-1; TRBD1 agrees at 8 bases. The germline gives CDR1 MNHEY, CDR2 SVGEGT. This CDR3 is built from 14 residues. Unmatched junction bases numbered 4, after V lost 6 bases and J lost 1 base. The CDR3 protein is CASSRQGQNTEAFF. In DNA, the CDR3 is TGTGCCAGCAGCCGACAGGGGCAGAACACTGAAGCTTTCTTT.

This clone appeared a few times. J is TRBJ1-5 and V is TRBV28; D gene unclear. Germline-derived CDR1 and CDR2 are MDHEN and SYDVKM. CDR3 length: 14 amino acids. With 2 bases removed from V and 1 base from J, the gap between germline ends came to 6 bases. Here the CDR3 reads CASSLGQSNQPQHF. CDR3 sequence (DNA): TGTGCCAGCAGTTTAGGCCAGAGCAATCAGCCCCAGCATTTT.

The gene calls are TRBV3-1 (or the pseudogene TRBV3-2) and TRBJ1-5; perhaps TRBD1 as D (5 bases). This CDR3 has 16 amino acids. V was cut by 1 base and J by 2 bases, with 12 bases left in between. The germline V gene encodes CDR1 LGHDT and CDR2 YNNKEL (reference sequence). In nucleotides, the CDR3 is TGTGCCAGCAGCCAAGCGGGGGGTTCAGGCAATCAGCCCCAGCATTTT. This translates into CASSQAGGSGNQPQHF.